Below, 6 T cell receptor beta chains from the same sample are listed, as sequenced in a study of T cell responses to AZD1222 COVID-19 vaccine. Produced via immunoSEQ multiplex PCR; TCRdb's table is partial and in-frame only. This sample has 150,000 to 200,000 clones, with 80% to 95% found just once. This specimen consisted of peripheral blood, obtained on day 0 of AZD1222 vaccination. Receptors originate from an adult in good health.

V is TRBV7-8 and J is TRBJ1-2; weak D call: TRBD1 (6 bases). V lost 2 bases and J lost 7, with 17 bases in between. Germline V gene data show CDR1 as SGHVS and CDR2 as FQNEAQ. This CDR3 spans 15 amino acids. As DNA, the CDR3 is TGTGCCAGCAGCTTACAGGGGTACAGGGTGTCTGGCTACACCTTC. Amino acids: CASSLQGYRVSGYTF.

With respect to this clone: Other nucleotide sequences from this sample produce the same CDR3. The V call is TRBV18, the J call TRBJ2-7, with 11 bases lining up with TRBD1. Trimming cost V 0 bases and J 4 bases; bases outside gene matches: 2. This CDR3 comprises 15 residues. Per germline, CDR1 KGHSH and CDR2 LQKENI. CDR3 protein: CASSPPGQGGYEQYF. The CDR3, as DNA: TGTGCCAGCTCACCACCGGGACAGGGGGGATACGAGCAGTACTTC.

This sequence joins TRBV18 and TRBJ2-1; 12 bases are a match to TRBD2. CDR1 and CDR2 from the germline V gene are KGHSH and LQKENI. The ends lost 2 bases at V and 10 bases at J; junction bases unmatched: 12. This CDR3 comprises 17 residues. The CDR3 DNA reads as TGTGCCAGCTCACCAGCGGGGCTAGCGGGAGGGCCCCGGGAGCAGTTCTTC. Encoded protein: CASSPAGLAGGPREQFF.

This chain connects TRBV19 to TRBJ1-5, with a weak D call TRBD1 (5 bases). Germline assignment: CDR1 LNHDA and CDR2 SQIVND (reference sequence). V lost 5 bases to trimming and J lost 2 bases, with 10 bases between them. The CDR3 covers 14 residues. The CDR3 is CASSVGGGNQPQHF. The CDR3 region has the DNA TGTGCCAGTAGTGTTGGGGGAGGCAATCAGCCCCAGCATTTT.

The chain carries TRBV5-8 and TRBJ2-7; D not resolved. CDR3 length: 13 amino acids. V lost 0 bases and J lost 5, with 9 bases in between. Germline V gene lookup returns CDR1 SGHTS and CDR2 YDEGEE. In DNA form, the CDR3 reads TGTGCCAGCAGCTTGGGGTCAGCCCACGAGCAGTACTTC. It translates to CASSLGSAHEQYF.

This chain connects TRBV6-5 to TRBJ2-7, with D possibly being TRBD1 or TRBD2 (6 bases each). Trimming removed 0 bases from V and 7 bases from J, with 13 bases in between. Germline CDR1 reads MNHEY; CDR2 reads SVGAGI. CDR3 length: 14 amino acids. CDR3 nucleotides: TGTGCCAGCAGTTACTCTCCGGGGGCGCGTGAGCAGTACTTC. Translating it yields CASSYSPGAREQYF.